This T cell receptor beta chain was found in a study of cytomegalovirus exposure and HLA in healthy donors. Turning to the study itself: A later analysis reported the approximately 120 validation repertoires used the same platform as the approximately 670 first-cohort repertoires. Study-wide results and limits: The classifier was said to identify cytomegalovirus status with high specificity and sensitivity.

Separate from the roughly 710-subject first cohort, the roughly 120-subject validation cohort was the one that the donors belonged to. Per the germline V gene, CDR1 is KGHSH and CDR2 is LQKENI. This CDR3 is built from 14 residues. V was cut by 6 bases and J by 1 base, with 12 bases left in between. The method was immunoSEQ multiplex PCR; TCRdb's version includes in-frame clones alone and lacks a portion of them. The table includes fewer than 150,000 clones, about 90% detected once. Comment on this clone: Its specificity is unknown.

The TCR was taken from a woman between 18 and 30 years old in good health and CMV-seropositive. J is TRBJ1-1 and V is TRBV18; D remains ambiguous. The sequenced sample consisted of PBMCs. CDR3 nucleotide sequence: TGTGCCAGCTCCGGAGCCCGGGGGAACACTGAAGCTTTCTTT. Translated: CASSGARGNTEAFF.